Each of the 10 T cell receptor beta chains below was sequenced from the same sample in a study of T and B cells in COVID-19 patients. Multiplex PCR with BIOMED2 TRB-A/B primer pools amplified TRB rearrangements. TCRdb re-called the multiplex PCR reads through MiXCR, storing one row per CDR3 protein. The data hold some 1,200 distinct CDR3 sequences, with under 30% observed a single time. From blood, about 250-550 ng of genomic DNA served as TRB template. Sequencing used blood. The receptors stem from a human donor with active COVID-19.

The rearrangement links TRBV28 to TRBJ2-1; TRBD2 matches 11 bases. CDR1 MDHEN and CDR2 SYDVKM come from the germline V gene. The CDR3 sequence is 15 residues long. Trimming cost V 5 bases and J 3 bases; bases outside gene matches: 3. CDR3 in DNA: TGTGCCAGCAGTGGACTAGCGGGCTTCTACAATGAGCAGTTCTTC. It specifies CASSGLAGFYNEQFF.

The CDR3 sequence is CASSQDWILGGLAGGNEQFF. As DNA, the CDR3 is TGCGCCAGCAGCCAAGATTGGATCCTGGGGGGGCTAGCGGGGGGCAATGAGCAGTTCTTC. The chain links TRBV4-1 to TRBJ2-1; TRBD2 agrees at 11 bases. V shed 0 bases, J shed 6 bases, and the junction held 16 bases outside the gene matches. Per the germline V gene, CDR1 is MGHRA and CDR2 is YSYEKL. CDR3 length: 20 residues.

Judged by abundance, this clonotype is large (0.1 to 1%). The rearrangement joins TRBV6-5 to TRBJ2-3, with TRBD2 as a possible D gene (6 bases). From germline, CDR1 is MNHEY and CDR2 SVGAGI. CDR3 size: 15 residues. With 2 bases removed from V and 6 bases from J, the gap between germline ends came to 15 bases. In nucleotides, the CDR3 is TGTGCCAGCAGTTACCGCCGGGGCGCGGGGGATACGCAGTATTTT. Protein product: CASSYRRGAGDTQYF.

In this sample, this clonotype is medium-sized (0.01 to 0.1%). The chain combines TRBV5-1 with TRBJ2-1; perhaps D is TRBD1 or TRBD2 (6 bases each). The V end lost 1 base, the J end lost 8 bases, and 10 bases lay between the germline ends. Germline assignment: CDR1 SGHRS and CDR2 YFSETQ. The CDR3 loop spans 13 amino acids. This chain's CDR3 is CASSLWGADEQFF. The CDR3 nucleotides are TGCGCCAGCAGCTTGTGGGGGGCCGATGAGCAGTTCTTC.

Sample share makes this clonotype medium-sized. This chain uses TRBV7-9 with TRBJ2-3, with 8 bases identical to TRBD2. The germline gives CDR1 SEHNR, CDR2 FQNEAQ (reference sequence). The J segment lost 2 bases and the V segment lost 5 bases, leaving 6 bases of the junction unmatched. The CDR3 is 15 amino acids. This CDR3 reads CASSTRGGVTDTQYF. The CDR3 DNA reads as TGTGCCAGCAGCACCCGGGGGGGCGTCACAGATACGCAGTATTTT.

This clonotype rates as medium-sized. The rearrangement links TRBV27 to TRBJ2-3; D not resolved. Germline values: CDR1 MNHEY, CDR2 SMNVEV (reference sequence). The CDR3 consists of 16 residues. Trimming pared 0 bases from V and 3 bases from J, leaving 13 bases between. As DNA, the CDR3 is TGTGCCAGCAGTTTATCGACTTCCACTTTTACAGATACGCAGTATTTT. This translates into CASSLSTSTFTDTQYF.

By sample fraction, this clonotype is medium-sized. The V and J genes are TRBV12-3 or TRBV12-4 and TRBJ2-7; D remains unclear. This CDR3 region has 12 residues. Trimming took off 5 bases at V and 0 bases at J, with 5 bases between the two ends. This CDR3 reads CASSTSSYEQYF. Written as DNA, the CDR3 is TGTGCCAGCAGTACCAGCTCCTACGAGCAGTACTTC.

The rearrangement joins TRBV28 to TRBJ2-3; 12 positions agree with TRBD2. Germline-derived CDR1 and CDR2 are MDHEN and SYDVKM. J lost 1 base, V lost 5 bases, and 10 bases had no gene match. There are 18 residues in the CDR3. This CDR3 reads CASSLWTSGVPGTDTQYF. DNA for the CDR3: TGTGCCAGCAGTCTCTGGACTAGCGGGGTACCCGGCACAGATACGCAGTATTTT.

Relative to its sample, this clonotype is large. V and J are TRBV13 and TRBJ2-7, with D possibly TRBD1 on 6 matching bases. The CDR3 runs to 14 residues. V was trimmed by 2 bases and J by 2 bases, leaving 10 bases between them. CDR1 and CDR2 from the germline V gene are PRHDT and FYEKMQ (reference sequence). CDR3 sequence: CASSLSRDTYEQYF. CDR3 coding DNA: TGTGCCAGCAGCTTAAGCAGGGACACCTACGAGCAGTACTTC. Full variable domain (remainder filled in from reference TRBV13 and TRBJ2-7): AAGVIQSPRHLIKEKRETATLKCYPIPRHDTVYWYQQGPGQDPQFLISFYEKMQSDKGSIPDRFSAQQFSDYHSELNMSSLELGDSALYFCASSLSRDTYEQYFGPGTRLTVT.

CDR3 DNA sequence: TGTGCCAGCAGTTACCTGACAGGGACTAACTATGGCTACACCTTC. This translates into CASSYLTGTNYGYTF. The chain couples TRBV6-5 to TRBJ1-2; 7 nucleotides agree with TRBD1. Germline V gives CDR1 MNHEY, CDR2 SVGAGI. The CDR3 spans 15 residues. The junction had 3 bases not matched to a gene; V was cut back by 2 bases and J by 0 bases.